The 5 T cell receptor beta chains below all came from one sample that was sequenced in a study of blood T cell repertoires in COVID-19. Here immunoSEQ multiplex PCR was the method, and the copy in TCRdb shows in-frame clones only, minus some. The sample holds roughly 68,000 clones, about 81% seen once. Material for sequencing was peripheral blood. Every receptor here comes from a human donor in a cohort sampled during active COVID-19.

This chain's CDR3 is CASSPATSGKETQYF. CDR3 nucleotide sequence: TGTGCCAGCAGTCCCGCGACTAGCGGGAAAGAGACCCAGTACTTC. This rearrangement joins TRBV28 to TRBJ2-5; TRBD2 aligns across 11 bases. CDR3 length equals 15 residues. Germline CDR1 is MDHEN and CDR2 is SYDVKM. Losses at the gene ends were 5 bases for V and 3 bases for J; bases not matched to a gene: 5.

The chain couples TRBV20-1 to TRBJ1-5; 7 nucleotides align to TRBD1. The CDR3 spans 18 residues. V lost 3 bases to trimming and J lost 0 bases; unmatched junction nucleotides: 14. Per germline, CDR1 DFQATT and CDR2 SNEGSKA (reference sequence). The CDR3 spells CSASSVVGDRYSNQPQHF. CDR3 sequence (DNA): TGCAGTGCTAGTTCTGTCGTGGGGGACAGATATAGCAATCAGCCCCAGCATTTT.

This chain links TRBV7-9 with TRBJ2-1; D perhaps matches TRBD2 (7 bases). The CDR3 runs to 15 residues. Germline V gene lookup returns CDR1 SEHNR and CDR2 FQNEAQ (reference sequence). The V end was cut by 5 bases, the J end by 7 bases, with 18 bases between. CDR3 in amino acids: CASSEGGVGTNEQFF. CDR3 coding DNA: TGTGCCAGCAGCGAAGGGGGGGTAGGGACGAATGAGCAGTTCTTC.

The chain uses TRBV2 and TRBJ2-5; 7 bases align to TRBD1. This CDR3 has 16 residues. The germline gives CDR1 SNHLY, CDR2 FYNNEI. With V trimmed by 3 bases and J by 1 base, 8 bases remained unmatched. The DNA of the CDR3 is TGTGCCAGCAGTGAGTTCGGCGGACAGGCCCAAGAGACCCAGTACTTC. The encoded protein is CASSEFGGQAQETQYF.

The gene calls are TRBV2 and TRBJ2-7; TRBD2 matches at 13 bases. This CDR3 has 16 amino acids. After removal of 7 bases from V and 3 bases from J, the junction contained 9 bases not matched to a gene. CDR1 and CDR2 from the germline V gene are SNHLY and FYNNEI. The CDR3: CASKPGLAGAGYEQYF. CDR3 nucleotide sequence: TGTGCCAGCAAACCTGGACTAGCGGGGGCCGGCTACGAGCAGTACTTC.